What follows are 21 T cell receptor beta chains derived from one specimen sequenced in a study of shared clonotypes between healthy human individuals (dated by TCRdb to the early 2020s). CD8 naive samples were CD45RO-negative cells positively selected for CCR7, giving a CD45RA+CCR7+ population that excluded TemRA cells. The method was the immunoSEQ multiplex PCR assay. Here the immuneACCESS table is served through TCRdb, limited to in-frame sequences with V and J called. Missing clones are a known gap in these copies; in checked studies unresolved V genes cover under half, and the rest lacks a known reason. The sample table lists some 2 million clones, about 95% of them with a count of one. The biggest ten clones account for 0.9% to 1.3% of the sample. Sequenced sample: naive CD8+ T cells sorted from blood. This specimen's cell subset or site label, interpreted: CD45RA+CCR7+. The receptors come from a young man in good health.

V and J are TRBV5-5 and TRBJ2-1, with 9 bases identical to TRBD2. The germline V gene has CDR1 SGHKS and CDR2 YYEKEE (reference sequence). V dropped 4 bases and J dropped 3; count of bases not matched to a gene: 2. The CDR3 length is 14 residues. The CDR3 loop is CASSPTSGYNEQFF. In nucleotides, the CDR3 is TGTGCCAGCAGCCCGACTAGCGGCTACAATGAGCAGTTCTTC.

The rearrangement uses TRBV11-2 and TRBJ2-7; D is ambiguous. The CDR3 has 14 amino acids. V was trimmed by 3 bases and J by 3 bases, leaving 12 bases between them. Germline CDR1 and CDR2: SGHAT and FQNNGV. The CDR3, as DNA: TGTGCCAGCAGCTTTAGGAAAAACAACTACGAGCAGTACTTC. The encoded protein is CASSFRKNNYEQYF.

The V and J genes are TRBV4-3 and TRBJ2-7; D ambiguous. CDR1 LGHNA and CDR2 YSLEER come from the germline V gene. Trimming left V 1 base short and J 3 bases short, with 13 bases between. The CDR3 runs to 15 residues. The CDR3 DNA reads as TGCGCCAGCAGCCAAGCGGAGAGCGCGCGCTACGAGCAGTACTTC. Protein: CASSQAESARYEQYF.

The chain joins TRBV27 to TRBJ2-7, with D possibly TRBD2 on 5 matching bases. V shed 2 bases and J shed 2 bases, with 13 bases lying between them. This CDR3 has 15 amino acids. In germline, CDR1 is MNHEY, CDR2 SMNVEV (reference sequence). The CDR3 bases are TGTGCCAGCAGTTTAAGGCTAGCACCCGCCTACGAGCAGTACTTC. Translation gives CASSLRLAPAYEQYF.

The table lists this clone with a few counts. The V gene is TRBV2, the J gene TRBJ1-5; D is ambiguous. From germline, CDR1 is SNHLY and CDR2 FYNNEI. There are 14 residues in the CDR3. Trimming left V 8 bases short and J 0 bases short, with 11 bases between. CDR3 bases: TGTGCCAGCTCCTTAAGGTTTAGCAATCAGCCCCAGCATTTT. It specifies CASSLRFSNQPQHF.

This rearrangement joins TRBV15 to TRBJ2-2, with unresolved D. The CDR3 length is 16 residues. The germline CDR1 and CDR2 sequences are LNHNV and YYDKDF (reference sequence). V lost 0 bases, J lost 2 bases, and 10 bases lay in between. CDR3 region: CATSRDQADNTGELFF. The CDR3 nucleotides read TGTGCCACCAGCAGAGATCAGGCAGATAACACCGGGGAGCTGTTTTTT. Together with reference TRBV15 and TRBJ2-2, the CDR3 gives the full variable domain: DAMVIQNPRYQVTQFGKPVTLSCSQTLNHNVMYWYQQKSSQAPKLLFHYYDKDFNNEADTPDNFQSRRPNTSFCFLDIRSPGLGDTAMYLCATSRDQADNTGELFFGEGSRLTVL.

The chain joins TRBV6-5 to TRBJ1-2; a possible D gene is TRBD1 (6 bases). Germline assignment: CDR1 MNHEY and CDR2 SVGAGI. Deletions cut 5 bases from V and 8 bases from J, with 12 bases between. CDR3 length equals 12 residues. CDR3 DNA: TGTGCCAGCAGTGGACAGACTCTAGGCTACACCTTC. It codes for CASSGQTLGYTF.

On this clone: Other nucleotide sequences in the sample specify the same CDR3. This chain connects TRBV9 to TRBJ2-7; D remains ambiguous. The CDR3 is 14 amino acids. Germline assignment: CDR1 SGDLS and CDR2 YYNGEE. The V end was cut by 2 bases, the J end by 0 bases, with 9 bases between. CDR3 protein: CASSVGRSSYEQYF. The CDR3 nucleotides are TGTGCCAGCAGCGTTGGCAGGAGCTCCTACGAGCAGTACTTC.

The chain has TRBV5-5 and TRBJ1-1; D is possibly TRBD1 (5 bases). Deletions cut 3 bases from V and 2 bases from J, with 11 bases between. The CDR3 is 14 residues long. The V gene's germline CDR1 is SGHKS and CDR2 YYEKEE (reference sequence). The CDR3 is CASSWETVNTEAFF. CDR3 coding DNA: TGTGCCAGCAGCTGGGAGACAGTTAACACTGAAGCTTTCTTT.

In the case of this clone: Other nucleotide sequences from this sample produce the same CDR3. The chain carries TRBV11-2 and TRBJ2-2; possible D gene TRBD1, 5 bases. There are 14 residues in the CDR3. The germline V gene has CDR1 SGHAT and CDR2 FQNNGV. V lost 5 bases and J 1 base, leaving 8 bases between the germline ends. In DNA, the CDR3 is TGTGCCAGCAGCCCAGGACAGAACACCGGGGAGCTGTTTTTT. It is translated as CASSPGQNTGELFF.

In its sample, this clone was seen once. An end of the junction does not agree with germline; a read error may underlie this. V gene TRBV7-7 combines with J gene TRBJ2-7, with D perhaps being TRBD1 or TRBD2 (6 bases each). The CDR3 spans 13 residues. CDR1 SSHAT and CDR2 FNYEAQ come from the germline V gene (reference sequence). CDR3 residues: CASSLEGAYEQYF. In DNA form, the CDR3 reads TGTGCTAGCAGCTTGGAGGGGGCCTACGAGCAGTACTTC.

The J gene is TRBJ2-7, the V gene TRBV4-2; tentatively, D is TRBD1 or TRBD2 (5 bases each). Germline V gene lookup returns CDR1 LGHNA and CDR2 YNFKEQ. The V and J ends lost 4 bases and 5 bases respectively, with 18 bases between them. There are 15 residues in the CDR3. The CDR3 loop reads CASSPGAQVFDEQYF. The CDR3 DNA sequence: TGTGCCAGCAGCCCCGGGGCCCAGGTCTTCGACGAGCAGTACTTC.

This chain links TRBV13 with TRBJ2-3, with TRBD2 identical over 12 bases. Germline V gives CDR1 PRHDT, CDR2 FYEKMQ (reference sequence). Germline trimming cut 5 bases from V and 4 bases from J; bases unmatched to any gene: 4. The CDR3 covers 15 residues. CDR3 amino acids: CASSILAGGPDTQYF. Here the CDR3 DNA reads TGTGCCAGCAGCATACTAGCGGGAGGACCAGATACGCAGTATTTT.

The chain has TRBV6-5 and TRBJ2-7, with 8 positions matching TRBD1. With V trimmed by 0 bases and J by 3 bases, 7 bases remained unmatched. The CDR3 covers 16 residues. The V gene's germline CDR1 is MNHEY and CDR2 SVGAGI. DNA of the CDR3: TGTGCCAGCAGTTACTCGACGGGACAGGTGATCTACGAGCAGTACTTC. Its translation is CASSYSTGQVIYEQYF.

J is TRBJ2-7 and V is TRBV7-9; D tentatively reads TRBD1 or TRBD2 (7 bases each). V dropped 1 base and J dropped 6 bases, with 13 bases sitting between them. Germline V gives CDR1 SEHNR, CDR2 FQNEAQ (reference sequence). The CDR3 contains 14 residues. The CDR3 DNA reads TGTGCCAGCAGCTTAGTGGGAGGGGGCGTCGAGCAGTACTTC. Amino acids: CASSLVGGGVEQYF.

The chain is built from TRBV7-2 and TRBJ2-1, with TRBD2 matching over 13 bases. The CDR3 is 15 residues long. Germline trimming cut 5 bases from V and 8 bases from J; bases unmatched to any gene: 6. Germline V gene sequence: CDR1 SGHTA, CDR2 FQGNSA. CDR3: CASSPGLAGVYEQFF. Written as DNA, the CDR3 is TGTGCCAGCAGCCCAGGACTAGCGGGAGTATATGAGCAGTTCTTC.

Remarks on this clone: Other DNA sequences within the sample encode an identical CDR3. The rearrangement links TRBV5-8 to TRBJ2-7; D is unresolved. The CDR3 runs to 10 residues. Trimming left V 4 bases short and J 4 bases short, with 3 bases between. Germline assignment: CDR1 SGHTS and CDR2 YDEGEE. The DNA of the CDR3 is TGTGCCAGCAGCCCGTACGAGCAGTACTTC. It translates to CASSPYEQYF.

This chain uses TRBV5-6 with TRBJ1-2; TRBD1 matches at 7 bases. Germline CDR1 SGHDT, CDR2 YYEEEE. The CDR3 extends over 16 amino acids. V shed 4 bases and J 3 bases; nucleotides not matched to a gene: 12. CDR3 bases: TGTGCCAGCAGCCTCGAGACAGGGAAGGTTTACTATGGCTACACCTTC. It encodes CASSLETGKVYYGYTF.

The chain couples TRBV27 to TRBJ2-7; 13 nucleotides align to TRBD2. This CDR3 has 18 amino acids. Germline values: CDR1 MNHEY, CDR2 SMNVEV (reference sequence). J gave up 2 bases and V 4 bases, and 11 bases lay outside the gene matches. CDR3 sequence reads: CASSSKSTGTSGAYEQYF. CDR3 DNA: TGTGCCAGCAGTTCCAAATCAACGGGGACTAGCGGGGCCTACGAGCAGTACTTC.

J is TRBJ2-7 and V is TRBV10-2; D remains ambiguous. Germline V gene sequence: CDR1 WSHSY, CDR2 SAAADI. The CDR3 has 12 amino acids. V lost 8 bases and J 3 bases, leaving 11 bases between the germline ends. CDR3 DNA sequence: TGCGCCAGCGCTGGGGAATACTACGAGCAGTACTTC. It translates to CASAGEYYEQYF.

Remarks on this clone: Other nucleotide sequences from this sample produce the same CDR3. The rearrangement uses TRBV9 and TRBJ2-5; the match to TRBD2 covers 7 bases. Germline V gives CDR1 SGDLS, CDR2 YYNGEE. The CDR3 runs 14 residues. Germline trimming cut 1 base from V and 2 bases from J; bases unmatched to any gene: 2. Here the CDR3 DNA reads TGTGCCAGCAGCGTATTCGGGGGGCAAGAGACCCAGTACTTC. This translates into CASSVFGGQETQYF. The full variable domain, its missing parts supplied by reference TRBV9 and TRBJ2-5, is DSGVTQTPKHLITATGQRVTLRCSPRSGDLSVYWYQQSLDQGLQFLIQYYNGEERAKGNILERFSAQQFPDLHSELNLSSLELGDSALYFCASSVFGGQETQYFGPGTRLLVL.